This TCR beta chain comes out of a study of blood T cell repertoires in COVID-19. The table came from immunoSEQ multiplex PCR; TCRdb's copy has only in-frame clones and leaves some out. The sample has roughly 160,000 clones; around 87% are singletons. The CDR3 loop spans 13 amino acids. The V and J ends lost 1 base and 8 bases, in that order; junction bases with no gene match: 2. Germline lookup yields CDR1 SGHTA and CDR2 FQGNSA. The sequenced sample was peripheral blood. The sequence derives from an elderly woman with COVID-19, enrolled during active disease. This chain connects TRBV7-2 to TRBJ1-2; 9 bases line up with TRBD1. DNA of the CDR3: TGTGCCAGCAGCTTAGACAGGGGGCAAGGCTACACCTTC. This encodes CASSLDRGQGYTF.